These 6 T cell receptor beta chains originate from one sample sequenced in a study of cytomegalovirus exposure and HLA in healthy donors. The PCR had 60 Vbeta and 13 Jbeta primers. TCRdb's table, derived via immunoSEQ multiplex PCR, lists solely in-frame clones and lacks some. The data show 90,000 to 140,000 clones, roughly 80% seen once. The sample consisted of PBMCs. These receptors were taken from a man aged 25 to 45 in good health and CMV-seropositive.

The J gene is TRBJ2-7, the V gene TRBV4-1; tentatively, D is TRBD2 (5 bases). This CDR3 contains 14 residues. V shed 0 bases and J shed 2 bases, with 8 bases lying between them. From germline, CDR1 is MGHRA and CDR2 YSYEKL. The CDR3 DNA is TGCGCCAGCAGCCAAGAATGGAGGCCCTACGAGCAGTACTTC. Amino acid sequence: CASSQEWRPYEQYF.

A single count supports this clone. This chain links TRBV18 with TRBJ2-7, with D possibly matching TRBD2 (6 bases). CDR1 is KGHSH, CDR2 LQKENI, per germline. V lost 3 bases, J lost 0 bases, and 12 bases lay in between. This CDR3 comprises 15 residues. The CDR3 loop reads CASSPRDVSSYEQYF. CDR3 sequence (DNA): TGTGCCAGCTCACCGCGGGACGTGAGCTCCTACGAGCAGTACTTC.

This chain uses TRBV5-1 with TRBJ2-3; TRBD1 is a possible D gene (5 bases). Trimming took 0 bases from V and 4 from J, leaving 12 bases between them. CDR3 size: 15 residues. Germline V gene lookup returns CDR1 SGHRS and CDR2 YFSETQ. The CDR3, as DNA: TGCGCCAGCAGCTTGGCAGGGTTAAGCGCAGATACGCAGTATTTT. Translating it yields CASSLAGLSADTQYF. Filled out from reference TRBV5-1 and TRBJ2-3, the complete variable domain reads KAGVTQTPRYLIKTRGQQVTLSCSPISGHRSVSWYQQTPGQGLQFLFEYFSETQRNKGNFPGRFSGRQFSNSRSEMNVSTLELGDSALYLCASSLAGLSADTQYFGPGTRLTVL.

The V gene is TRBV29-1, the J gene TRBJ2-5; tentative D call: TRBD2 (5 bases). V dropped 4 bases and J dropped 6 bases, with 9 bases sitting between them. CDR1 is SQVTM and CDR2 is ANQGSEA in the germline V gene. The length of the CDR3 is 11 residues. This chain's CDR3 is CSVGWEKTQYF. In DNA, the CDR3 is TGCAGCGTTGGATGGGAGAAGACCCAGTACTTC. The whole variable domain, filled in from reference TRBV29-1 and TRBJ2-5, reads SAVISQKPSRDICQRGTSLTIQCQVDSQVTMMFWYRQQPGQSLTLIATANQGSEATYESGFVIDKFPISRPNLTFSTLTVSNMSPEDSSIYLCSVGWEKTQYFGPGTRLLVL.

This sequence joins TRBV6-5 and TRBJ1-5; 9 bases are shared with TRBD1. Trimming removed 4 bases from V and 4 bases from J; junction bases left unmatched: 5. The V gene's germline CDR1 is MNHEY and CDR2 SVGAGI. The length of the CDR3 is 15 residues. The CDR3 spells CASSWGTGRNQPQHF. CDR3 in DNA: TGTGCCAGCAGTTGGGGGACAGGGCGGAATCAGCCCCAGCATTTT.

The CDR3 DNA sequence: TGCGCCAGCAGCTTGCCCCCCGACCTCGGAGGGTCCTACGAGCAGTACTTC. Protein product: CASSLPPDLGGSYEQYF. The rearrangement joins TRBV5-1 to TRBJ2-7; tentative D call: TRBD2 (6 bases). The CDR3 has 17 residues. In germline, CDR1 is SGHRS, CDR2 YFSETQ. Trimming left V 1 base short and J 1 base short, with 18 bases between.